The clone carrying this TCR beta chain was recorded a few times. This PCR relied on a set of 60 Vbeta primers and 13 Jbeta primers. Method: immunoSEQ multiplex PCR; TCRdb's copy keeps in-frame clones and lacks some. The sample carries over 60,000 clones, 75% recorded once. The record originates from a study of cytomegalovirus exposure and HLA in healthy donors. V lost 7 bases to trimming and J lost 2 bases, with 9 bases between them. CDR3 length: 14 residues. Germline V gives CDR1 SGHTA, CDR2 FQGNSA. The rearrangement joins TRBV7-2 to TRBJ1-6; D might be TRBD1 (5 bases). The receptor's source is a man between 65 and 80 years old in good health and CMV-seronegative. Specimen: PBMCs. CDR3 DNA sequence: TGTGCCAGCACCCCCAGGGCCTATAATTCACCCCTCCACTTT. As protein: CASTPRAYNSPLHF.